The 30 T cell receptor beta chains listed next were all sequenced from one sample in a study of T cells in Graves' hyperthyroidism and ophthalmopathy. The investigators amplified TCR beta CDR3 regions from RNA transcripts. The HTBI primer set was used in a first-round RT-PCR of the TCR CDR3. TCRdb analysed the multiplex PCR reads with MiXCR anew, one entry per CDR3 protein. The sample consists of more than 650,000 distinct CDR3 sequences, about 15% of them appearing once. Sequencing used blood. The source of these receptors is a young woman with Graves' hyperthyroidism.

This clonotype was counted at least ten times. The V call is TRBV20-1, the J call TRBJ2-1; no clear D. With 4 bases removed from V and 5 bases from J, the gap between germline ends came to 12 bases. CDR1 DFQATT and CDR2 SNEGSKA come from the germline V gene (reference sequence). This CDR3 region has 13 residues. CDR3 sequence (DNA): TGCAGTGCTAACTACCACCCCGACAATGAGCAGTTCTTC. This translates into CSANYHPDNEQFF.

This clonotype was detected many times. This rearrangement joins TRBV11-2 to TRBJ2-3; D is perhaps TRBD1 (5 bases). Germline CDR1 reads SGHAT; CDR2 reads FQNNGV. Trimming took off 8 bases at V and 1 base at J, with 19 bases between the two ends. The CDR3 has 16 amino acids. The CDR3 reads CASLKDTGKGTDTQYF. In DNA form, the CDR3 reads TGTGCCAGCCTGAAGGACACAGGAAAGGGCACAGATACGCAGTATTTT.

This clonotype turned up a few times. The CDR3 region is CATQEAGPTDTQYF. DNA for the CDR3: TGTGCCACCCAGGAGGCGGGACCCACAGATACGCAGTATTTT. The chain combines TRBV6-1 with TRBJ2-3; a weak D match, TRBD2 (6 bases). V was clipped by 10 bases and J by 2 bases, with 16 bases between them. CDR1 and CDR2 (germline): MNHNS, SASEGT. CDR3 length equals 14 residues.

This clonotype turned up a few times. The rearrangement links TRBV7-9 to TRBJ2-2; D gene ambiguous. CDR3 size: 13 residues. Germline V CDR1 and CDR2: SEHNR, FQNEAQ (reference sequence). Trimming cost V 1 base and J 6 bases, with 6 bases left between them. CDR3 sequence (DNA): TGTGCCAGCAGCTTAGACGAACCCGGGGAGCTGTTTTTT. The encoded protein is CASSLDEPGELFF.

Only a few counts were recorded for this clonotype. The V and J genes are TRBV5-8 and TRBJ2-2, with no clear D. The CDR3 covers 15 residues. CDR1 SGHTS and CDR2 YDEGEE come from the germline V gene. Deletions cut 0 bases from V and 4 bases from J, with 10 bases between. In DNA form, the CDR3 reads TGTGCCAGCAGCTTGGGCCCCCGGGCCACCGGGGAGCTGTTTTTT. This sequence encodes CASSLGPRATGELFF. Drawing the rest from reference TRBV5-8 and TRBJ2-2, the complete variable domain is EAGVTQSPTHLIKTRGQQATLRCSPISGHTSVYWYQQALGLGLQFLLWYDEGEERNRGNFPPRFSGRQFPNYSSELNVNALELEDSALYLCASSLGPRATGELFFGEGSRLTVL.

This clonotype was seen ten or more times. CDR3 nucleotide sequence: TGCAGTGCTAGAGATGGGACTACTGCGCAGTATTTT. The encoded protein is CSARDGTTAQYF. The chain has TRBV20-1 and TRBJ2-3, with 7 bases identical to TRBD2. The CDR3 contains 12 residues. V was clipped by 0 bases and J by 10 bases; unmatched bases: 4. The germline CDR1 and CDR2 sequences are DFQATT and SNEGSKA (reference sequence).

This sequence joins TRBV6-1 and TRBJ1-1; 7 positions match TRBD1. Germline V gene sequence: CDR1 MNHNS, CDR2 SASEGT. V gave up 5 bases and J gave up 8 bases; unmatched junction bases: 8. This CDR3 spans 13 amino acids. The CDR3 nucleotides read TGTGCCAGCAGTTCGCCGGGACAGAGGGAAGCTTTCTTT. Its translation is CASSSPGQREAFF.

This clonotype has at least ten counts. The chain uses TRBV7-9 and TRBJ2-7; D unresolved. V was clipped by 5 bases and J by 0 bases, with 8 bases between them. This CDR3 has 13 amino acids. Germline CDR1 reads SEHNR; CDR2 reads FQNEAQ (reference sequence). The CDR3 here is CASSRESSYEQYF. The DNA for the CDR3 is TGTGCCAGCAGCCGTGAAAGCTCCTACGAGCAGTACTTC. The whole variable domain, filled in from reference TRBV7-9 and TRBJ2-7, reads DTGVSQNPRHKITKRGQNVTFRCDPISEHNRLYWYRQTLGQGPEFLTYFQNEAQLEKSRLLSDRFSAERPKGSFSTLEIQRTEQGDSAMYLCASSRESSYEQYFGPGTRLTVT.

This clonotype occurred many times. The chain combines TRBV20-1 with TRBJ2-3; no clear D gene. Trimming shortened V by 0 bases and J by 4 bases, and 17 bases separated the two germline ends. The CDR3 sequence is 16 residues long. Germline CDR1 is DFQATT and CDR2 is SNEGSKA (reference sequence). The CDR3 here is CSARDPRLLVADTQYF. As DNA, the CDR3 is TGCAGTGCTAGAGACCCAAGGCTACTGGTTGCAGATACGCAGTATTTT.

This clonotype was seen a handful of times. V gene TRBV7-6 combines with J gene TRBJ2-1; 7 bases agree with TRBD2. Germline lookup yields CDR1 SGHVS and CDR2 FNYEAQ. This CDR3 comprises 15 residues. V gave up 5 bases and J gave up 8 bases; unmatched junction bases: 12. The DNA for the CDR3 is TGTGCCAGCAGCCACCCCCAGCGGGACCTCCATGAGCAGTTCTTC. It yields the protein CASSHPQRDLHEQFF.

The CDR3 DNA reads TGTGCCAGCAGCCGAACTGGGACTAGCGAGACGCAGTTCTTC. This translates into CASSRTGTSETQFF. The chain has TRBV7-2 and TRBJ2-1; 10 positions agree with TRBD2. The V and J ends lost 5 bases and 12 bases, in that order; junction bases with no gene match: 10. This CDR3 is built from 14 residues. Looked up from germline, CDR1 is SGHTA and CDR2 is FQGNSA.

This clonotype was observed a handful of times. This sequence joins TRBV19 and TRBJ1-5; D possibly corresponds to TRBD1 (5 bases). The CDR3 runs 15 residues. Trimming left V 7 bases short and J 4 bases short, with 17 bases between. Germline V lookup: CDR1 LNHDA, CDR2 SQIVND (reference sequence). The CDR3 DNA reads TGTGCCAGTAAGAAAGGGCGGGAGGGGAATCAGCCCCAGCATTTT. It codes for CASKKGREGNQPQHF.

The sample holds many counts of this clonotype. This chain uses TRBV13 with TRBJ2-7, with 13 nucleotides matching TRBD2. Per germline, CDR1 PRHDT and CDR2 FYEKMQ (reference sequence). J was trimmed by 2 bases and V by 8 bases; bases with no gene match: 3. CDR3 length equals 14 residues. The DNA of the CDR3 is TGTGCCAGCGGACTAGCGGGAGTTGCCTACGAGCAGTACTTC. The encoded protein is CASGLAGVAYEQYF. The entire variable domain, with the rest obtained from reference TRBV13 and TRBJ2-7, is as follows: AAGVIQSPRHLIKEKRETATLKCYPIPRHDTVYWYQQGPGQDPQFLISFYEKMQSDKGSIPDRFSAQQFSDYHSELNMSSLELGDSALYFCASGLAGVAYEQYFGPGTRLTVT.

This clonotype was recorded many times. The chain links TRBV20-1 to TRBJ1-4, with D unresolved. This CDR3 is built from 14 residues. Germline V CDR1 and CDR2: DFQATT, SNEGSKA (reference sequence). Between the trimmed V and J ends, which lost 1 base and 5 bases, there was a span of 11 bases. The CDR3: CSARAHGRNEKLFF. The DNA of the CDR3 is TGCAGTGCTAGAGCTCACGGGAGAAATGAAAAACTGTTTTTT.

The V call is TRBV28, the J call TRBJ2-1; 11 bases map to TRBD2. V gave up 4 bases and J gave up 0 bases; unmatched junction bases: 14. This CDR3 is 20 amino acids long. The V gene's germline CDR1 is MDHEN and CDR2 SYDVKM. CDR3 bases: TGTGCCAGCAGTTGGAGAGTAGGGACTAGCGGAGGAAGCTCCTACAATGAGCAGTTCTTC. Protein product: CASSWRVGTSGGSSYNEQFF. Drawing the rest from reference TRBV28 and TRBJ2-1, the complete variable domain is DVKVTQSSRYLVKRTGEKVFLECVQDMDHENMFWYRQDPGLGLRLIYFSYDVKMKEKGDIPEGYSVSREKKERFSLILESASTNQTSMYLCASSWRVGTSGGSSYNEQFFGPGTRLTVL.

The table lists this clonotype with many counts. In DNA, the CDR3 is TGTGCCAGCCGAGTCGGACAGGGCGTGAACACTGAAGCTTTCTTT. Protein sequence: CASRVGQGVNTEAFF. The chain carries TRBV28 and TRBJ1-1, with TRBD1 matching over 8 bases. Germline-derived CDR1 and CDR2 are MDHEN and SYDVKM. V dropped 8 bases and J dropped 0; count of bases not matched to a gene: 8. The CDR3 extends over 15 amino acids. Full variable domain (rest looked up from reference TRBV28 and TRBJ1-1): DVKVTQSSRYLVKRTGEKVFLECVQDMDHENMFWYRQDPGLGLRLIYFSYDVKMKEKGDIPEGYSVSREKKERFSLILESASTNQTSMYLCASRVGQGVNTEAFFGQGTRLTVV.

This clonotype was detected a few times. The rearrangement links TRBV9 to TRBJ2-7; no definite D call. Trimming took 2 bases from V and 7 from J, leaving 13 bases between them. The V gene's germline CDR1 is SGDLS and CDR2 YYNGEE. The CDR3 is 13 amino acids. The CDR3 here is CASSVDLVGEQYF. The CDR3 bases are TGTGCCAGCAGCGTTGATCTAGTCGGAGAGCAGTACTTC.

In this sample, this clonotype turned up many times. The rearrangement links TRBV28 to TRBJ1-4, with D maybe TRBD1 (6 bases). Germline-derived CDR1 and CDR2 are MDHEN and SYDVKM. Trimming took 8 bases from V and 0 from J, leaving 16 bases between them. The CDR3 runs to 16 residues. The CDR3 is CASRRDGGATNEKLFF. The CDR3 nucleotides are TGTGCCAGCCGAAGAGACGGGGGCGCAACTAATGAAAAACTGTTTTTT.

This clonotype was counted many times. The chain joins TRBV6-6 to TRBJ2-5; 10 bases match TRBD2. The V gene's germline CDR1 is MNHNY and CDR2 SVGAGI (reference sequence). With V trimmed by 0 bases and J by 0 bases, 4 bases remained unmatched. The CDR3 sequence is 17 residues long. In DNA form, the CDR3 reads TGTGCCAGCAGTTACTCTGGACTAGCGGATTACCAAGAGACCCAGTACTTC. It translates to CASSYSGLADYQETQYF.

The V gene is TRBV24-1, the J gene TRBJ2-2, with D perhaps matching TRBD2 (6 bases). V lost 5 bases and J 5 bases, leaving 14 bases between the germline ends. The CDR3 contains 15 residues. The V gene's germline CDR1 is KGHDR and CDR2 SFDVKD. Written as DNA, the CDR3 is TGTGCCACCAGTGTCGGCGGGGCTGGGACCGGGGAGCTGTTTTTT. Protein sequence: CATSVGGAGTGELFF.

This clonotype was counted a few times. CDR3 nucleotide sequence: TGTGCCAGCAGCTTCGCAAGAAAGACAGACAGCCTCCGCGCCGTATGGGGTGAGCAGTTCTTC. This encodes CASSFARKTDSLRAVWGEQFF. This chain joins TRBV7-2 and TRBJ2-1; D possibly corresponds to TRBD1 (5 bases). The V gene's germline CDR1 is SGHTA and CDR2 FQGNSA. This CDR3 has 21 amino acids. V shed 3 bases and J shed 9 bases, with 36 bases lying between them.

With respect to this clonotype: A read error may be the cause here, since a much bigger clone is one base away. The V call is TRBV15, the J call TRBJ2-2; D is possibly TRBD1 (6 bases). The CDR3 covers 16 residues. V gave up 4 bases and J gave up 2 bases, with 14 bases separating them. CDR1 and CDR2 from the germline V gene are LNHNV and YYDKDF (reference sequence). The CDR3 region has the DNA TGTGCCACCAGCACCGGACAGCCCCTTAACACCGGGGAGCTGTTTTTT. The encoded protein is CATSTGQPLNTGELFF.

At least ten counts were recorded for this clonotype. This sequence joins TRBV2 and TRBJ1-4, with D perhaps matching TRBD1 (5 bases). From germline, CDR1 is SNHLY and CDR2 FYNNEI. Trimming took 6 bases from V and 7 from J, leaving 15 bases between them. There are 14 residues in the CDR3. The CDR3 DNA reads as TGTGCCAGCAGACCGGGACGGCTGGCTGAAAAACTGTTTTTT. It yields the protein CASRPGRLAEKLFF.

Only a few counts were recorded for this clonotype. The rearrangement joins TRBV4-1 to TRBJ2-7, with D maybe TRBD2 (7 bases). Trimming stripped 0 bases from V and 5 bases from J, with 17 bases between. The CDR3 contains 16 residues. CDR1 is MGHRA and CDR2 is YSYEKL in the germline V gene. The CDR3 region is CASSQEGGGRTNEQYF. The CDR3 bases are TGCGCCAGCAGCCAAGAAGGGGGGGGGAGGACCAACGAGCAGTACTTC.

CDR3 region: CASSLVGTGVHEQYF. DNA for the CDR3: TGCGCCAGCAGCTTGGTGGGGACAGGGGTGCACGAGCAGTACTTC. The chain is built from TRBV5-1 and TRBJ2-7; TRBD1 matches 10 bases. J gave up 5 bases and V 0 bases, and 5 bases lay outside the gene matches. This CDR3 has 15 amino acids. Germline V CDR1 and CDR2: SGHRS, YFSETQ.

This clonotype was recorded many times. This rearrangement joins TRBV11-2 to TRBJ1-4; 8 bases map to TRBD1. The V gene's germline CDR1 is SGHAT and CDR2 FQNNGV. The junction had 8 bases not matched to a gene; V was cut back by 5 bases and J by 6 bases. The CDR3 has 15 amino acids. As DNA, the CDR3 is TGTGCCAGCAGCCTCCCCGGACAGGGTGATGAAAAACTGTTTTTT. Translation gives CASSLPGQGDEKLFF.

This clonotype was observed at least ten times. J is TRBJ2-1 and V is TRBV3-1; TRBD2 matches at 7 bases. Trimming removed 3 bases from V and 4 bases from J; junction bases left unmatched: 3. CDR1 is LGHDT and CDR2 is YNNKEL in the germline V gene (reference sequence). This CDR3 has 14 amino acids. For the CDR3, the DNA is TGTGCCAGCAGCCACGGGGGAGGGTACAATGAGCAGTTCTTC. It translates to CASSHGGGYNEQFF.

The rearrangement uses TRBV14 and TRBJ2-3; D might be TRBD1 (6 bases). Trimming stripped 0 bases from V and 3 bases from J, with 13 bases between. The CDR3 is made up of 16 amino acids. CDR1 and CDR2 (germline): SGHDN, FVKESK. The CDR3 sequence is CASSQDQGQVTDTQYF. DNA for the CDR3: TGTGCCAGCAGCCAAGATCAGGGGCAGGTAACAGATACGCAGTATTTT.

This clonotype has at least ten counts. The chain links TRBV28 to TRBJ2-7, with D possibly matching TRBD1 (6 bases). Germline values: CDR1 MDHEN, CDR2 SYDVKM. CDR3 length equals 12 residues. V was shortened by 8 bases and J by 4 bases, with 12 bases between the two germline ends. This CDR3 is CASGTGLYEQYF. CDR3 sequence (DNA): TGTGCCAGCGGTACAGGGTTGTACGAGCAGTACTTC. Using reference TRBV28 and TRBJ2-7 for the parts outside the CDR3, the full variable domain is DVKVTQSSRYLVKRTGEKVFLECVQDMDHENMFWYRQDPGLGLRLIYFSYDVKMKEKGDIPEGYSVSREKKERFSLILESASTNQTSMYLCASGTGLYEQYFGPGTRLTVT.

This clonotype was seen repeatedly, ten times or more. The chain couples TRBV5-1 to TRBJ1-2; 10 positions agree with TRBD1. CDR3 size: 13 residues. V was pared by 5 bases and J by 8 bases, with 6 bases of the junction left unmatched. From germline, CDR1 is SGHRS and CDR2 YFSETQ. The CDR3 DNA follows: TGCGCCAGCAGGGGACAGGGGCCTTGGGGCTACACCTTC. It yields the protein CASRGQGPWGYTF.